The next 28 T cell receptor beta chains were all read from a single sample in a study of shared clonotypes between healthy human individuals. Repertoires were generated with immunoSEQ multiplex PCR, while TCRdb's copy carries only in-frame clones and drops some. The repertoire holds more than 400,000 clones, with roughly 95% as singletons. The sequenced material came from naive CD4+ T cells sorted from blood. Subset noted: CD45RA+ positively selected. The receptors derive from a woman in her thirties in good health.

This chain links TRBV18 with TRBJ1-3; D is perhaps TRBD1 (5 bases). CDR3 length: 15 amino acids. Between the trimmed V and J ends, which lost 2 bases and 2 bases, there was a span of 10 bases. Germline CDR1 is KGHSH and CDR2 is LQKENI. CDR3 amino acids: CASSPTLGPGNTIYF. The CDR3 DNA follows: TGTGCCAGCTCACCAACCCTGGGGCCTGGAAACACCATATATTTT. The complete variable domain, with remaining parts taken from reference TRBV18 and TRBJ1-3, reads NAGVMQNPRHLVRRRGQEARLRCSPMKGHSHVYWYRQLPEEGLKFMVYLQKENIIDESGMPKERFSAEFPKEGPSILRIQQVVRGDSAAYFCASSPTLGPGNTIYFGEGSWLTVV.

The chain links TRBV20-1 to TRBJ2-2; D gene ambiguous. The CDR3 totals 11 residues. CDR1 DFQATT and CDR2 SNEGSKA come from the germline V gene (reference sequence). V was cut by 4 bases and J by 10 bases, with 10 bases left in between. CDR3 residues: CSATRLEELFF. CDR3 DNA: TGCAGTGCTACCAGGCTAGAGGAGCTGTTTTTT.

This clone was counted a single time. The V and J genes are TRBV27 and TRBJ2-7; D may be TRBD1 or TRBD2 (5 bases each). Trimming shortened V by 6 bases and J by 6 bases, and 27 bases separated the two germline ends. Germline V CDR1 and CDR2: MNHEY, SMNVEV (reference sequence). The CDR3 is 17 amino acids. For the CDR3, the DNA is TGTGCCAGCAGATTGATGCAGGGTCCCCCTTATGAGGGCGAGCAGTACTTC. This sequence encodes CASRLMQGPPYEGEQYF.

The chain couples TRBV2 to TRBJ1-5, with D maybe TRBD1 (6 bases). Germline V gene sequence: CDR1 SNHLY, CDR2 FYNNEI. The CDR3 is made up of 14 amino acids. Trimming stripped 6 bases from V and 6 bases from J, with 15 bases between. The CDR3 loop reads CASSGTIGGQPQHF. CDR3 in DNA: TGTGCCAGCAGCGGGACAATTGGAGGTCAGCCCCAGCATTTT.

The J gene is TRBJ1-1, the V gene TRBV27; a weak D match, TRBD1 (6 bases). From germline, CDR1 is MNHEY and CDR2 SMNVEV (reference sequence). The CDR3 covers 12 residues. Trimming shortened V by 4 bases and J by 8 bases, and 11 bases separated the two germline ends. The CDR3 DNA reads as TGTGCCAGCAGTTGGAGGGGGGGGGAAGCTTTCTTT. Amino acid sequence: CASSWRGGEAFF.

The rearrangement links TRBV19 to TRBJ1-4, with TRBD1 matching 7 bases. V shed 0 bases and J 0 bases; nucleotides not matched to a gene: 7. The CDR3 extends over 18 amino acids. The germline V gene encodes CDR1 LNHDA and CDR2 SQIVND (reference sequence). CDR3 DNA: TGTGCCAGTAGTATAGAAGGCTTCGGGACAGCAACTAATGAAAAACTGTTTTTT. Its protein is CASSIEGFGTATNEKLFF.

The J gene is TRBJ1-4, the V gene TRBV19; D is uncertain. Trimming stripped 10 bases from V and 7 bases from J, with 16 bases between. Germline V gene data show CDR1 as LNHDA and CDR2 as SQIVND (reference sequence). CDR3 size: 13 residues. CDR3 bases: TGTGCCACTAAAGACAAGGGAGGTGAAAAACTGTTTTTT. It codes for CATKDKGGEKLFF.

The chain is built from TRBV6-1 and TRBJ2-3; 7 bases map to TRBD1. Germline values: CDR1 MNHNS, CDR2 SASEGT. The CDR3 totals 17 residues. V lost 0 bases, J lost 5 bases, and 11 bases stayed unmatched. The CDR3 sequence: CASSEATGTAIVDTQYF. CDR3 DNA sequence: TGTGCCAGCAGTGAAGCGACTGGGACAGCAATTGTAGATACGCAGTATTTT.

The rearrangement links TRBV5-1 to TRBJ2-1; TRBD2 matches at 7 bases. This CDR3 region has 15 residues. From germline, CDR1 is SGHRS and CDR2 YFSETQ. Trimming took 2 bases from V and 0 from J; bases not matched to a gene: 2. The CDR3 DNA is TGCGCCAGCAGCTTAGGCGGGGGCTCCTACAATGAGCAGTTCTTC. Protein product: CASSLGGGSYNEQFF.

This clone came up once. The chain links TRBV28 to TRBJ1-5, with D unclear. CDR1 is MDHEN, CDR2 SYDVKM, per germline. The CDR3 is 15 amino acids. Trimming shortened V by 6 bases and J by 4 bases, and 16 bases separated the two germline ends. CDR3 bases: TGTGCCAGCAGACCACGTACGGGTCGAAATCAGCCCCAGCATTTT. It specifies CASRPRTGRNQPQHF.

The rearrangement joins TRBV9 to TRBJ2-3; TRBD2 agrees at 12 bases. The germline V gene has CDR1 SGDLS and CDR2 YYNGEE. The length of the CDR3 is 16 residues. V trimming: 4 bases; J trimming: 2 bases; junction bases outside the gene matches: 5. The CDR3 DNA sequence: TGTGCCAGCAGCCCCTGGACTAGCGGGAACACAGATACGCAGTATTTT. The encoded protein is CASSPWTSGNTDTQYF.

CDR3 sequence reads: CASSLALDRAVSPLHF. CDR3 DNA: TGCGCCAGCAGCTTGGCCCTGGACAGGGCGGTTTCACCCCTCCACTTT. The chain has TRBV5-1 and TRBJ1-6, with 8 nucleotides matching TRBD1. The J segment lost 9 bases and the V segment lost 0 bases, leaving 8 bases of the junction unmatched. The germline V gene encodes CDR1 SGHRS and CDR2 YFSETQ. This CDR3 comprises 16 residues.

The chain employs TRBV4-1 and TRBJ2-7; TRBD2 matches at 8 bases. V lost 4 bases to trimming and J lost 2 bases; unmatched junction nucleotides: 13. Germline V lookup: CDR1 MGHRA, CDR2 YSYEKL. This CDR3 has 17 residues. CDR3 loop: CASSRRETSEKAYEQYF. The DNA for the CDR3 is TGCGCCAGCAGCCGCAGGGAGACTAGCGAGAAGGCCTACGAGCAGTACTTC.

This sequence joins TRBV7-9 and TRBJ2-7; 11 bases map to TRBD2. CDR1 SEHNR and CDR2 FQNEAQ come from the germline V gene (reference sequence). Trimming removed 4 bases from V and 2 bases from J; junction bases left unmatched: 7. CDR3 length: 16 residues. CDR3 residues: CASSSMTSGVPYEQYF. CDR3 in DNA: TGTGCCAGCAGCTCTATGACTAGCGGGGTGCCCTACGAGCAGTACTTC. Drawing the rest from reference TRBV7-9 and TRBJ2-7, the complete variable domain is DTGVSQNPRHKITKRGQNVTFRCDPISEHNRLYWYRQTLGQGPEFLTYFQNEAQLEKSRLLSDRFSAERPKGSFSTLEIQRTEQGDSAMYLCASSSMTSGVPYEQYFGPGTRLTVT.

The chain is built from TRBV7-9 and TRBJ2-7; a weak D match, TRBD1 (5 bases). The germline V gene has CDR1 SEHNR and CDR2 FQNEAQ (reference sequence). The CDR3 has 13 residues. The germline V and J ends were trimmed by 1 base and 6 bases, with 10 bases remaining between them. The CDR3 loop reads CASSLVQGLEQYF. In DNA, the CDR3 is TGTGCCAGCAGCTTAGTCCAGGGCCTCGAGCAGTACTTC.

The CDR3 spells CASIGIAGNTEAFF. For the CDR3, the DNA is TGTGCCAGCATTGGGATAGCGGGGAACACTGAAGCTTTCTTT. J is TRBJ1-1 and V is TRBV6-1; no clear D gene. Germline assignment: CDR1 MNHNS and CDR2 SASEGT. With 7 bases removed from V and 1 base from J, the gap between germline ends came to 13 bases. There are 14 residues in the CDR3.

The chain employs TRBV30 and TRBJ2-5; TRBD2 aligns across 10 bases. Trimming took 0 bases from V and 5 from J; bases not matched to a gene: 15. This CDR3 contains 18 residues. Germline V gives CDR1 GTSNPN, CDR2 SVGIG (reference sequence). The CDR3 here is CAWSVRSSGRGRWETQYF. CDR3 bases: TGTGCCTGGAGTGTAAGGTCTAGCGGGAGAGGTCGTTGGGAGACCCAGTACTTC.

For this clone: Sequence at one end of the junction differs from germline and may be a read error. The gene calls are TRBV28 and TRBJ2-7; no firm D call. The CDR3 sequence is 15 residues long. Germline values: CDR1 MDHEN, CDR2 SYDVKM. CDR3 in DNA: TGTGCCAGCAGTTTTTCGGCAGGATACTCCCACGAGCAGTACTTC. Translation gives CASSFSAGYSHEQYF.

The rearrangement links TRBV18 to TRBJ1-2; perhaps TRBD1 as D (5 bases). CDR3 length equals 14 residues. Trimming took 2 bases from V and 2 from J, leaving 9 bases between them. Looked up from germline, CDR1 is KGHSH and CDR2 is LQKENI. The CDR3: CASSPGGENYGYTF. The DNA of the CDR3 is TGTGCCAGCTCACCAGGGGGGGAGAACTATGGCTACACCTTC. Variable domain in full (rest from reference TRBV18 and TRBJ1-2): NAGVMQNPRHLVRRRGQEARLRCSPMKGHSHVYWYRQLPEEGLKFMVYLQKENIIDESGMPKERFSAEFPKEGPSILRIQQVVRGDSAAYFCASSPGGENYGYTFGSGTRLTVV.

This rearrangement joins TRBV5-1 to TRBJ2-5, with a weak D call TRBD1 (5 bases). From germline, CDR1 is SGHRS and CDR2 YFSETQ. This CDR3 contains 15 residues. V shed 0 bases and J shed 0 bases, with 9 bases lying between them. In DNA form, the CDR3 reads TGCGCCAGCAGCTTGGGATCAGGGAACCAAGAGACCCAGTACTTC. Protein: CASSLGSGNQETQYF.

V gene TRBV7-9 combines with J gene TRBJ2-1, with D perhaps TRBD2 (6 bases). V lost 2 bases to trimming and J lost 8 bases, with 16 bases between them. The germline V gene has CDR1 SEHNR and CDR2 FQNEAQ (reference sequence). The CDR3 runs to 15 residues. The CDR3 DNA reads as TGTGCCAGCAGCTTATTTGGGACTGACTCAGATGAGCAGTTCTTC. Translating gives CASSLFGTDSDEQFF.

The rearrangement uses TRBV18 and TRBJ2-2; no clear D gene. Trimming left V 3 bases short and J 5 bases short, with 13 bases between. CDR3 length: 15 amino acids. Germline V gives CDR1 KGHSH, CDR2 LQKENI. Written as DNA, the CDR3 is TGTGCCAGCTCACCCCAACCCGGCGAAACCGGGGAGCTGTTTTTT. This encodes CASSPQPGETGELFF.

This rearrangement joins TRBV7-8 to TRBJ1-2, with D possibly TRBD1 on 6 matching bases. V was trimmed by 3 bases and J by 2 bases, leaving 16 bases between them. Germline V gene data show CDR1 as SGHVS and CDR2 as FQNEAQ. This CDR3 region has 16 residues. CDR3 sequence (DNA): TGTGCCAGCAGCTTTCCGGGCAGGGGACCGAACTATGGCTACACCTTC. This translates into CASSFPGRGPNYGYTF. The whole variable domain, remainder taken from reference TRBV7-8 and TRBJ1-2, is GAGVSQSPRYKVAKRGQDVALRCDPISGHVSLFWYQQALGQGPEFLTYFQNEAQLDKSGLPSDRFFAERPEGSVSTLKIQRTQQEDSAVYLCASSFPGRGPNYGYTFGSGTRLTVV.

J is TRBJ2-2 and V is TRBV2; 9 positions agree with TRBD1. CDR3 size: 15 residues. Trimming cost V 4 bases and J 4 bases; bases outside gene matches: 4. Germline V gene sequence: CDR1 SNHLY, CDR2 FYNNEI. The CDR3 DNA follows: TGTGCCAGCAGTGCGGGACAGGGCCTCACCGGGGAGCTGTTTTTT. This codes for CASSAGQGLTGELFF.

The V and J genes are TRBV9 and TRBJ1-4, with 8 bases fitting TRBD1. The length of the CDR3 is 15 residues. Losses at the gene ends were 1 base for V and 8 bases for J; bases not matched to a gene: 7. From germline, CDR1 is SGDLS and CDR2 YYNGEE. The CDR3 region has the DNA TGTGCCAGCAGCGTACAGGACAGGGCGCGGGAAAAACTGTTTTTT. It codes for CASSVQDRAREKLFF.

In nucleotides, the CDR3 is TGCGCCAGCAGCTTGGCTAAAGCGACTAGCGTCTACGAGCAGTACTTC. This sequence encodes CASSLAKATSVYEQYF. The chain joins TRBV5-1 to TRBJ2-5; the match to TRBD2 covers 8 bases. The J call may not be correct, given that the DNA end is closer to TRBJ2-7. Germline lookup yields CDR1 SGHRS and CDR2 YFSETQ. This CDR3 contains 16 residues.

A single count supports this clone. The chain has TRBV27 and TRBJ2-5, with TRBD1 matching over 9 bases. This CDR3 comprises 13 residues. Germline CDR1 reads MNHEY; CDR2 reads SMNVEV (reference sequence). V lost 7 bases and J lost 5; bases outside the gene matches: 5. The DNA for the CDR3 is TGTGCCAGCAAAGCCGGGACAGGGGAGACCCAGTACTTC. Translated, it gives CASKAGTGETQYF.

The chain recombines TRBV28 with TRBJ2-3; no clear D. The length of the CDR3 is 15 residues. Between the trimmed V and J ends, which lost 2 bases and 2 bases, there was a span of 11 bases. Germline V lookup: CDR1 MDHEN, CDR2 SYDVKM. The CDR3 region is CASSLIVQDTDTQYF. CDR3 sequence (DNA): TGTGCCAGCAGTTTAATAGTTCAGGACACAGATACGCAGTATTTT. The complete variable domain, with remaining parts taken from reference TRBV28 and TRBJ2-3, reads DVKVTQSSRYLVKRTGEKVFLECVQDMDHENMFWYRQDPGLGLRLIYFSYDVKMKEKGDIPEGYSVSREKKERFSLILESASTNQTSMYLCASSLIVQDTDTQYFGPGTRLTVL.